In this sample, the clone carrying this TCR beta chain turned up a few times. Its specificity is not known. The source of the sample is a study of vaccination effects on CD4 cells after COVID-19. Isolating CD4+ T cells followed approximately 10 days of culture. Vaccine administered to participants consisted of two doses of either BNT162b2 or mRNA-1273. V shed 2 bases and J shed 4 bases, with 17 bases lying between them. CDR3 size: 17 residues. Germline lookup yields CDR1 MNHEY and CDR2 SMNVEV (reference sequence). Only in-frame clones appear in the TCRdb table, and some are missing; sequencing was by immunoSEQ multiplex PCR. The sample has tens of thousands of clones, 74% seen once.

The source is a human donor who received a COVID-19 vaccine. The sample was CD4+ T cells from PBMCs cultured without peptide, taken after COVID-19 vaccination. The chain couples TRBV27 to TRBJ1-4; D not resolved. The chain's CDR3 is CASSLRRPGPGNEKLFF. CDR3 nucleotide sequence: TGTGCCAGCAGTTTACGACGACCTGGTCCCGGTAATGAAAAACTGTTTTTT.